This TCR beta chain comes out of a study of blood T cells in healthy people across ages. Healthy Caucasian individuals from Russia aged about 6 to 100 were enrolled as donors. CDR1 and CDR2 (germline): SGHTA, FQGNSA. V was shortened by 2 bases and J by 3 bases, with 11 bases between the two germline ends. The CDR3 runs to 15 residues. Together with a sample-barcoded 5' primer, a J-beta primer mix was included in a second PCR lasting about 6 to 12 cycles. A tag from a template-switch adaptor with 12 random nucleotides marked each cDNA molecule. TCRdb reprocessed the 5' RACE reads with MiXCR, giving one entry per CDR3 protein. The sample lists about a million distinct CDR3 sequences, about two fifths occurring once.

Sample: blood. The receptor was isolated from a man between 18 and 29 years old in good health. V gene TRBV7-2 combines with J gene TRBJ1-3, with D tentatively TRBD1 (5 bases). CDR3 DNA sequence: TGTGCCAGCAGCTTATCCACAGGAGGTGGAAACACCATATATTTT. It translates to CASSLSTGGGNTIYF.